The table lists the clone carrying this T cell receptor (beta chain) with a few counts. The antigen is not known. TCRdb itself ran the 5' RACE reads through MiXCR, one entry per CDR3 protein. The table lists a few hundred thousand distinct CDR3 sequences, about 7% of them singletons, with approximately 0.85% in the top ten. This specimen belongs to a study of T cells after yellow fever vaccination. Study observations and caveats: Though it reached lower strength, the secondary response hit its peak faster, day 5 versus 15. Boosting was followed by the reappearance of most primary-vaccination clones (around 95% CD4, about 90% CD8). Abundant contaminating clonotypes from the bulk population could appear in FACS-sorted repertoires.

The clonotype was recovered from a man aged 25-40 years who received the YFV17D yellow fever vaccine. Sample: CD4+ T cells sorted from PBMCs, taken 15 days after the yellow fever booster vaccination.

The CDR3 reads CATSDMGGEQFF. The CDR3 nucleotides are TGTGCCACCAGTGACATGGGAGGTGAGCAGTTCTTC. This chain uses TRBV24-1 with TRBJ2-1; tentative D call: TRBD2 (6 bases). The germline V and J ends were trimmed by 4 bases and 9 bases, with 9 bases remaining between them. The germline CDR1 and CDR2 sequences are KGHDR and SFDVKD. This CDR3 region has 12 residues.